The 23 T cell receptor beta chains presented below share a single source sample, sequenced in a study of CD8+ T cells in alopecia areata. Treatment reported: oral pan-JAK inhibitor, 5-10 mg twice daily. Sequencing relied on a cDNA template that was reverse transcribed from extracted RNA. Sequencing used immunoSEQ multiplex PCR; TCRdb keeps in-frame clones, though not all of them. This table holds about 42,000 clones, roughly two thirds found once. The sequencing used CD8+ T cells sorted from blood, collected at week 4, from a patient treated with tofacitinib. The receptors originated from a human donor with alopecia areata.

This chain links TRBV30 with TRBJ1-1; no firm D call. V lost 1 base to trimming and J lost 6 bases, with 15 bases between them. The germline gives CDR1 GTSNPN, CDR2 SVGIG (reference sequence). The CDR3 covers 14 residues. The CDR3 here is CAWSAPGLKAEAFF. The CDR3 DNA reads TGTGCCTGGAGTGCCCCCGGCTTGAAGGCTGAAGCTTTCTTT.

The CDR3, as DNA: TGTGCCAGCAGTTCACTAGCGGGGATTTTGGAGCAGTTCTTC. Protein sequence: CASSSLAGILEQFF. V and J are TRBV28 and TRBJ2-1; 10 bases align to TRBD2. CDR3 length: 14 amino acids. V lost 4 bases and J lost 10; bases outside the gene matches: 7. CDR1 is MDHEN, CDR2 SYDVKM, per germline.

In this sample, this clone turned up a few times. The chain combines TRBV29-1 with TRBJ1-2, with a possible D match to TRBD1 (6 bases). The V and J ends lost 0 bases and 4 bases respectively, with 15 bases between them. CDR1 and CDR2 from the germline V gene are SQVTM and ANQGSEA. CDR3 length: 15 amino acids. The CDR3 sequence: CSVEDLGQNFYGYTF. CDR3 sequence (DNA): TGCAGCGTTGAAGATCTAGGACAGAACTTCTATGGCTACACCTTC.

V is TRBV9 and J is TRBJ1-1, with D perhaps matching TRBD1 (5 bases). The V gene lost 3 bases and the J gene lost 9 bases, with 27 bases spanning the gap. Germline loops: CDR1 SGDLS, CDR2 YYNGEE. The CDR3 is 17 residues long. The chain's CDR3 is CASSDLGGTTAGAQAFF. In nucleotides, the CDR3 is TGTGCCAGCAGCGACCTTGGAGGGACGACAGCCGGAGCTCAAGCTTTCTTT.

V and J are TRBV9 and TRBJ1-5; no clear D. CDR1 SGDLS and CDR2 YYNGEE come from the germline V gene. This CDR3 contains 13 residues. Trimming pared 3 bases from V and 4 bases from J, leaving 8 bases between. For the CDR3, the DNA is TGTGCCAGCAGCGCGGGAGGGAATCAGCCCCAGCATTTT. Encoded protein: CASSAGGNQPQHF.

The CDR3, as DNA: TGTGCCAGCAGCGCCGGGACGTGGGAGTTCTTC. Amino acid sequence: CASSAGTWEFF. The rearrangement joins TRBV7-9 to TRBJ2-1; D might be TRBD1 or TRBD2, each matching 5 bases. Germline CDR1 reads SEHNR; CDR2 reads FQNEAQ (reference sequence). V lost 5 bases and J 14 bases, leaving 13 bases between the germline ends. The CDR3 is 11 amino acids.

CDR3 coding DNA: TGTGCTAGTGGCCCGAATTTCCACGAGCAGTACTTC. Translating it yields CASGPNFHEQYF. This chain links TRBV12-5 with TRBJ2-7; the D is unclear. Germline loops: CDR1 LGHNT, CDR2 FRNRAP. The CDR3 loop spans 12 amino acids. Trimming shortened V by 6 bases and J by 5 bases, and 11 bases separated the two germline ends.

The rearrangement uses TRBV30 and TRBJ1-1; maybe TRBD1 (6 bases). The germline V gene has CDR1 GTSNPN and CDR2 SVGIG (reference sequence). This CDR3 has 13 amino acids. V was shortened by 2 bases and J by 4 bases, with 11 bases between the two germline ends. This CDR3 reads CAWSLGTTTEAFF. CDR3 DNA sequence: TGTGCCTGGAGTCTGGGGACAACCACTGAAGCTTTCTTT.

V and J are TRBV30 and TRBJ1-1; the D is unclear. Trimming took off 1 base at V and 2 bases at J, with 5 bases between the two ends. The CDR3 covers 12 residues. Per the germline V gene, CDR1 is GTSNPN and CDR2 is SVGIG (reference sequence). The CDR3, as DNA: TGTGCCTGGAGTGCTCGTAACACTGAAGCTTTCTTT. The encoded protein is CAWSARNTEAFF.

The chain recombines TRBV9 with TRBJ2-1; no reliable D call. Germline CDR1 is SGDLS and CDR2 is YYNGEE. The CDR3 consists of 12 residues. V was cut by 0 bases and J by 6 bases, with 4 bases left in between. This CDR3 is CASSVGSNEQFF. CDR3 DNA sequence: TGTGCCAGCAGCGTAGGAAGCAATGAGCAGTTCTTC.

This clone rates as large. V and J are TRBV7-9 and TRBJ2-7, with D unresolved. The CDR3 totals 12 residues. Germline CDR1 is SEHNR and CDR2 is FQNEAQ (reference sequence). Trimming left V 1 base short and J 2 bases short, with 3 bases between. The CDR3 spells CASSLGAYEQYF. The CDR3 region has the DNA TGTGCCAGCAGCTTAGGGGCCTACGAGCAGTACTTC.

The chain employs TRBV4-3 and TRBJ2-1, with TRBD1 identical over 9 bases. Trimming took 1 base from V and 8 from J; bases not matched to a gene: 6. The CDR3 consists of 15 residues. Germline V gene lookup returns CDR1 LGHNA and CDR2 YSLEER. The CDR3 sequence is CASSQVTGGQDEQFF. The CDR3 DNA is TGCGCCAGCAGCCAAGTCACAGGGGGCCAGGATGAGCAGTTCTTC.

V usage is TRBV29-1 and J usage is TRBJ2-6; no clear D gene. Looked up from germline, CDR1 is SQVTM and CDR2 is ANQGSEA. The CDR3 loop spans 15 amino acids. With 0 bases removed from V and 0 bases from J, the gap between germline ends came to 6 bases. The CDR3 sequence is CSVEEPFSGANVLTF. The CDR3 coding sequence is TGCAGCGTTGAAGAACCCTTCTCTGGGGCCAACGTCCTGACTTTC.

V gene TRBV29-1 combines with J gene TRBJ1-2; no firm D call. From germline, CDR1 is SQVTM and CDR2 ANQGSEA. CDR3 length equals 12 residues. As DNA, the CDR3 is TGCAAGGTGAAAGGCGTTGACTATGGCTACACCTTC. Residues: CKVKGVDYGYTF.

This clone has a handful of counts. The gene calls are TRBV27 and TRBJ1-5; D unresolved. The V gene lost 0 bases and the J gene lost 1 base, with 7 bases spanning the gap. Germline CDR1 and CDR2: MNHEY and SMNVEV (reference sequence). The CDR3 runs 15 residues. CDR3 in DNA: TGTGCCAGCAGTTTATCCGGTAGCAGCAATCAGCCCCAGCATTTT. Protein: CASSLSGSSNQPQHF.

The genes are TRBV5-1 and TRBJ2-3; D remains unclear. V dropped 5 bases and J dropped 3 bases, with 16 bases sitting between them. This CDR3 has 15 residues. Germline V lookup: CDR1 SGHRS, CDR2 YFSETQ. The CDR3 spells CASSSRGPTTDTQYF. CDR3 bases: TGCGCCAGCAGTTCACGAGGCCCAACGACAGATACGCAGTATTTT.

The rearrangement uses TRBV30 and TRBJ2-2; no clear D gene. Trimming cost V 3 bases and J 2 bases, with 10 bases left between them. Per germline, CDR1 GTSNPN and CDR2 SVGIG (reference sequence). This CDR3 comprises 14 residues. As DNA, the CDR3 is TGTGCCTGGAGAGGGTCCCTAAACACCGGGGAGCTGTTTTTT. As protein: CAWRGSLNTGELFF. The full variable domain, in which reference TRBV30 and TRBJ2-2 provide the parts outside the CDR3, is SQTIHQWPATLVQPVGSPLSLECTVEGTSNPNLYWYRQAAGRGLQLLFYSVGIGQISSEVPQNLSASRPQDRQFILSSKKLLLSDSGFYLCAWRGSLNTGELFFGEGSRLTVL.

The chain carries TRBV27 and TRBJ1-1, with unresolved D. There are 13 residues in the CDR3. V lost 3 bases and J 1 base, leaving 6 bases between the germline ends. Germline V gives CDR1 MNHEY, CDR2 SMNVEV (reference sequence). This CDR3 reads CASSLAENTEAFF. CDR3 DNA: TGTGCCAGCAGTTTGGCGGAGAACACTGAAGCTTTCTTT.

The CDR3 nucleotides read TGTGCCAGCAGTGAAAGCGGGGGGAGGAGCACAGATACGCAGTATTTT. Protein: CASSESGGRSTDTQYF. The chain employs TRBV9 and TRBJ2-3; TRBD2 matches 9 bases. Germline trimming cut 5 bases from V and 0 bases from J; bases unmatched to any gene: 7. The CDR3 is 16 residues long. From germline, CDR1 is SGDLS and CDR2 YYNGEE.

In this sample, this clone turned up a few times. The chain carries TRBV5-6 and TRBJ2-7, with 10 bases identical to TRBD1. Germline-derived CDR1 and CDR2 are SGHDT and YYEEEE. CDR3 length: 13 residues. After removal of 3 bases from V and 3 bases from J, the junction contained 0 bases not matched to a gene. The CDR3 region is CASSWDRGYEQYF. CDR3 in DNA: TGTGCCAGCAGCTGGGACAGGGGCTACGAGCAGTACTTC.

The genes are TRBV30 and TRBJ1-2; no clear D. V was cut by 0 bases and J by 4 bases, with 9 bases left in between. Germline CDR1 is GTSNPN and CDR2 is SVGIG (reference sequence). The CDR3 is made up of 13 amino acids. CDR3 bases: TGTGCCTGGAGTGTCCAAGGGCCCTATGGCTACACCTTC. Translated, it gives CAWSVQGPYGYTF. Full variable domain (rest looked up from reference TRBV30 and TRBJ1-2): SQTIHQWPATLVQPVGSPLSLECTVEGTSNPNLYWYRQAAGRGLQLLFYSVGIGQISSEVPQNLSASRPQDRQFILSSKKLLLSDSGFYLCAWSVQGPYGYTFGSGTRLTVV.

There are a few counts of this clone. CDR3 DNA sequence: TGTGCCACTAGACAGGCTTCGGGCTACACCTTC. Protein: CATRQASGYTF. The chain joins TRBV19 to TRBJ1-2; a weak D match, TRBD1 (6 bases). The CDR3 runs 11 residues. Germline CDR1 and CDR2: LNHDA and SQIVND (reference sequence). With 10 bases removed from V and 8 bases from J, the gap between germline ends came to 14 bases.

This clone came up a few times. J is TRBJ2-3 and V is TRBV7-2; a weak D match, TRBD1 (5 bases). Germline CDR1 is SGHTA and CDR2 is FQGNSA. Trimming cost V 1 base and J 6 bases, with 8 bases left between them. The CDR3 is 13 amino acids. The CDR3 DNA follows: TGTGCCAGCAGCTTAGTAGGGGTGGATACGCAGTATTTT. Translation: CASSLVGVDTQYF.